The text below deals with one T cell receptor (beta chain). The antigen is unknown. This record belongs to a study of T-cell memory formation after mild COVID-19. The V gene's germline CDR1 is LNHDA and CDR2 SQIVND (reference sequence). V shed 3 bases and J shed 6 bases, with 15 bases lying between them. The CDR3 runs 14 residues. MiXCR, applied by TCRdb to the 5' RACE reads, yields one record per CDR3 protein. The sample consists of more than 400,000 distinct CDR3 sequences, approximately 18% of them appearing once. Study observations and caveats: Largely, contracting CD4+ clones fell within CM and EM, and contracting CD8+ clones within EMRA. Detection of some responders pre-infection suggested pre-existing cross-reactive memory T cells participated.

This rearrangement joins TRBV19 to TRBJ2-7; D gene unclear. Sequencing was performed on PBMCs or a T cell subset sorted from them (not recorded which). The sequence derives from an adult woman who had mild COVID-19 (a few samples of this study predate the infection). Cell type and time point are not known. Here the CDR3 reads CASSIGRMASEQYF. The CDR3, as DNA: TGTGCCAGTAGTATCGGCAGGATGGCGTCCGAGCAGTACTTC.